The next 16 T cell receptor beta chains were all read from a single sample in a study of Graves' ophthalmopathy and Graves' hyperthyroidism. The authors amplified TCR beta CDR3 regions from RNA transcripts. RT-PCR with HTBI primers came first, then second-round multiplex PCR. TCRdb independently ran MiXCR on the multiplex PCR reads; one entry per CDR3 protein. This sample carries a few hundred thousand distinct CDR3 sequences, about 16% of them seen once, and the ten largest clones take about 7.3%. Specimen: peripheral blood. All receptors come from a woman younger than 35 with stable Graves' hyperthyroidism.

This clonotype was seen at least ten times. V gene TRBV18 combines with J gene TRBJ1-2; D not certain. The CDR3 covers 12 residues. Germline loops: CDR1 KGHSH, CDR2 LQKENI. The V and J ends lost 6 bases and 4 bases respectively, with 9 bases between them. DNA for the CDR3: TGTGCCAGCTCGCCCGACATCTATGGCTACACCTTC. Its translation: CASSPDIYGYTF.

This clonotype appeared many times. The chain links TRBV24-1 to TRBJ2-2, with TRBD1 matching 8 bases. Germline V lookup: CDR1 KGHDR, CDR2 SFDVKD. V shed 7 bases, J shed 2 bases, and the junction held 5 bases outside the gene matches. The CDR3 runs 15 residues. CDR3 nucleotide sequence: TGTGCCACCAGAGGGACAGGCTTAAACACCGGGGAGCTGTTTTTT. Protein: CATRGTGLNTGELFF.

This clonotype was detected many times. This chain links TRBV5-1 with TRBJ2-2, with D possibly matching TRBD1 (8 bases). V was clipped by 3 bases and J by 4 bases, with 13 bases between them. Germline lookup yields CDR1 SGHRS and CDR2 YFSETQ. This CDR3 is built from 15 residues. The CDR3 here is CASSYHRGGTGELFF. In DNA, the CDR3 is TGCGCCAGCAGCTACCACAGGGGGGGCACCGGGGAGCTGTTTTTT.

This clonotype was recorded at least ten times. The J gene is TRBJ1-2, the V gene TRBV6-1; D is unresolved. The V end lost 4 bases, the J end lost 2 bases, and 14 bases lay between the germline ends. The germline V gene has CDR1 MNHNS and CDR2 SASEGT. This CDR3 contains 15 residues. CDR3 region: CASSVGRRVNYGYTF. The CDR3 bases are TGTGCCAGCAGTGTGGGGAGAAGGGTGAACTATGGCTACACCTTC.

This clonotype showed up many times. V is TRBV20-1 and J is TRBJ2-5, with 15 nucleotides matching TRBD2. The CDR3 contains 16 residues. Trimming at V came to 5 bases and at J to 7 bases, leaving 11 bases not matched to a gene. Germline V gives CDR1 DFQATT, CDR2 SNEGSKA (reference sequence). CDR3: CSASSGLAGGPSTQYF. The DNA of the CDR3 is TGCAGTGCTTCCTCGGGACTAGCGGGGGGCCCCTCGACCCAGTACTTC.

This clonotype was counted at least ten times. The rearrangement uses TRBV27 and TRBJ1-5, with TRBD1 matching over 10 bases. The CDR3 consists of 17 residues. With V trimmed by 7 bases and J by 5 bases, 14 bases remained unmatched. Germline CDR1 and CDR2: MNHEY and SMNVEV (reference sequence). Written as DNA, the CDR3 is TGTGCCAGCAAGGCATTGACCGGGACAGGGGTCTATCAGCCCCAGCATTTT. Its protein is CASKALTGTGVYQPQHF.

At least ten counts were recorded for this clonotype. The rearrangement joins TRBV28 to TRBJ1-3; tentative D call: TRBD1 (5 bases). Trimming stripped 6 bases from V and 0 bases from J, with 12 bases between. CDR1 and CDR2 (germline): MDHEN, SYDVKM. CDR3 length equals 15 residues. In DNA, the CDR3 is TGTGCCAGCAGCCCAGGGACGGCCTCTGGAAACACCATATATTTT. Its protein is CASSPGTASGNTIYF.

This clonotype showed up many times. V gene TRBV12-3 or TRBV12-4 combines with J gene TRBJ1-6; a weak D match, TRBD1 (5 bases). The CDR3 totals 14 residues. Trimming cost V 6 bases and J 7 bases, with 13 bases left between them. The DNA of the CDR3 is TGTGCCAGCAGCTCACGGGACGGCAATTCACCCCTCCACTTT. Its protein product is CASSSRDGNSPLHF.

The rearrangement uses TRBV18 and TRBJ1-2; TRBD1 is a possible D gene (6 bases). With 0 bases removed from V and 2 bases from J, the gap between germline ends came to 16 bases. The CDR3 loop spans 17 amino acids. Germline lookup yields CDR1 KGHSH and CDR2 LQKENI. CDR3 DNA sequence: TGTGCCAGCTCACCACCGGTCCACAAGACAGGCAACTATGGCTACACCTTC. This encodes CASSPPVHKTGNYGYTF.

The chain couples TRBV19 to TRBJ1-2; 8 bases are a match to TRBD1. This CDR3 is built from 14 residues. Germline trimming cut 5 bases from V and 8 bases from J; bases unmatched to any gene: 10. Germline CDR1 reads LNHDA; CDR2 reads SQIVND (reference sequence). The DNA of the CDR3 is TGTGCCAGTAGTTCCGGGACAGGAAGGATCGGCTACACCTTC. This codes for CASSSGTGRIGYTF.

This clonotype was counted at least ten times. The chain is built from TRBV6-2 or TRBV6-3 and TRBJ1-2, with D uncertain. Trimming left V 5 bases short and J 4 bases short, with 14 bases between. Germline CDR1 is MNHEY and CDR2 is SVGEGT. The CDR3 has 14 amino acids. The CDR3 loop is CASSKMGSFYGYTF. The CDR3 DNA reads TGTGCCAGCAGTAAGATGGGATCATTCTATGGCTACACCTTC.

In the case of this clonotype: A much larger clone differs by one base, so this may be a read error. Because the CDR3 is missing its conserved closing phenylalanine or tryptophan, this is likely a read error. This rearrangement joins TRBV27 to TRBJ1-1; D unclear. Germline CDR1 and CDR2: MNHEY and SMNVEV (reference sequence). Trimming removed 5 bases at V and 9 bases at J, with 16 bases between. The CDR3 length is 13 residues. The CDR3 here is CASSPPGRNKAFL. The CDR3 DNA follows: TGTGCCAGCAGTCCCCCGGGTCGCAACAAAGCTTTCTTG.

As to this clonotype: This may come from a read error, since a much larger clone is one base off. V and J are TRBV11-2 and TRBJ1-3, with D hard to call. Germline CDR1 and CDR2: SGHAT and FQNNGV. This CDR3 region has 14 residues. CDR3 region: CTSSLDPSGDTIYF. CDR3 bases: TGTACCAGCAGCTTAGACCCCTCTGGGGACACCATATATTTT.

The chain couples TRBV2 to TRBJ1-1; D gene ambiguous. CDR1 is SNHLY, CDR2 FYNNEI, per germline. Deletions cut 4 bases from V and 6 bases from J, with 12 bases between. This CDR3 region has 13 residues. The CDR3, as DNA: TGTGCCAGCAGTGTTGACTCGCGGGCTGAAGCTTTCTTT. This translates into CASSVDSRAEAFF.

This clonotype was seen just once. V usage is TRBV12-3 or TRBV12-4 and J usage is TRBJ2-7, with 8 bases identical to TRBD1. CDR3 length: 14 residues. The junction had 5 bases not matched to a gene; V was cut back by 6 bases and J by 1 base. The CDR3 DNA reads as TGTGCCAGCAGAGAACAGGGGGAGTCCTACGAGCAGTACTTC. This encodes CASREQGESYEQYF.

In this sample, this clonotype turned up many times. This CDR3 is CAISASGNSPLHF. The CDR3 DNA reads as TGTGCCATCAGTGCGTCGGGTAATTCACCCCTCCACTTT. The chain uses TRBV10-3 and TRBJ1-6; D remains ambiguous. Trimming stripped 4 bases from V and 6 bases from J, with 7 bases between. CDR3 size: 13 residues. CDR1 is ENHRY, CDR2 SYGVKD, per germline.